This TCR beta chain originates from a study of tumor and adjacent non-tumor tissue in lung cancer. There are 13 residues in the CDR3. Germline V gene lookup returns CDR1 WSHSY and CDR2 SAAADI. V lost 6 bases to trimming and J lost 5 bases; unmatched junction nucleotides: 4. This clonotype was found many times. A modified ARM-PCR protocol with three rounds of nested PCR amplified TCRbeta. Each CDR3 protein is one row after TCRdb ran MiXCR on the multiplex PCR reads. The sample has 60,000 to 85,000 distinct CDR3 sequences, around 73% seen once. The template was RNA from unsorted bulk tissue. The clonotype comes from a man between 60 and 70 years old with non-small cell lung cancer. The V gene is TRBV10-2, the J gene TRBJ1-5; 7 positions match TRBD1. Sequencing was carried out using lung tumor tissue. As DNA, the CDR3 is TGCGCCAGCAGCCTAACAGGGGATCAGCCCCAGCATTTT. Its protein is CASSLTGDQPQHF.